This T cell receptor (beta chain) was captured by sequencing in a study of blood T cell repertoires in COVID-19. Overall study context: T cells, B-cell-depleted T cells, or PBMCs supplied cDNA or gDNA.

In the original processing: From reference gene primer amplification, estimates of nucleated cell counts were derived. The protocol was immunoSEQ multiplex PCR, while the TCRdb copy is restricted to in-frame clones and leaves out a portion. The V and J calls and the clone size are those of that table, but D and trimming were determined from the DNA. Among roughly 150,000 clones, around four fifths were seen once, and the ten largest hold about a tenth. The CDR3 totals 13 residues. Trimming took 2 bases from V and 6 from J, leaving 8 bases between them. Germline lookup yields CDR1 MNHEY and CDR2 SVGEGT.

The sample comprised peripheral blood. The V and J genes are TRBV6-2 or TRBV6-3 and TRBJ1-5; the D gene is possibly TRBD1 (5 bases). This receptor was obtained from a human donor in a cohort sampled during active COVID-19. The CDR3 DNA follows: TGTGCCAGCAGTTACGTGGGGGGTCAGCCCCAGCATTTT. This sequence encodes CASSYVGGQPQHF.